The 23 T cell receptor beta chains presented below share a single source sample, sequenced in a study of tumor-infiltrating lymphocytes in primary liver carcinoma. Bulk tissue was left unsorted, and RNA and DNA were co-extracted from approximately 20-30 mg of it. The investigators made TCR beta cDNA from approximately 0.5 ug total RNA, using a constant-region primer. Three-round nested multiplex PCR performed with slightly modified ARM-PCR produced the TCR beta libraries. Each of the first two PCR rounds ran around 10 cycles with TRBV1-TRBV30 forward and C-beta reverse primers. One entry per CDR3 protein, called by TCRdb with MiXCR from the multiplex PCR reads. The sample has 80,000 to 100,000 distinct CDR3 sequences, approximately 72% seen once; the top ten hold 27%. Material for sequencing was tumor-adjacent normal liver tissue. The receptor source for this set is a man in his forties with primary liver carcinoma and hepatitis B virus infection.

This clonotype was observed many times. CDR3 protein: CASSQGGFEQYF. The CDR3 bases are TGTGCCAGCAGCCAGGGTGGCTTCGAGCAGTACTTC. The rearrangement uses TRBV12-3 or TRBV12-4 and TRBJ2-7; tentative D call: TRBD1 (5 bases). The CDR3 loop spans 12 amino acids. Deletions cut 6 bases from V and 6 bases from J, with 12 bases between.

This clonotype has at least ten counts. V and J are TRBV6-1 and TRBJ2-7; D gene ambiguous. This CDR3 region has 15 residues. The V gene lost 2 bases and the J gene lost 7 bases, with 18 bases spanning the gap. Germline V lookup: CDR1 MNHNS, CDR2 SASEGT. CDR3 protein: CASSEPRENHREQYF. CDR3 bases: TGTGCCAGCAGTGAACCCCGAGAAAACCATAGGGAGCAGTACTTC.

The chain carries TRBV11-2 and TRBJ2-3; D unclear. This CDR3 has 12 residues. Looked up from germline, CDR1 is SGHAT and CDR2 is FQNNGV. Trimming stripped 6 bases from V and 4 bases from J, with 8 bases between. Here the CDR3 DNA reads TGTGCCAGCAGTATCTGGGCAGATACGCAGTATTTT. Its translation is CASSIWADTQYF.

A remark on this clonotype: Mismatch with germline at one junction end may stem from a read error. The chain recombines TRBV11-2 with TRBJ2-1; 8 bases are a match to TRBD2. The CDR3 has 15 residues. Germline assignment: CDR1 SGHAT and CDR2 FQNNGV. In DNA form, the CDR3 reads TGTGCCAGCAGCTTAGGAGCGGGAGTTCACAATAAGCAACTCTTC. Its translation: CASSLGAGVHNKQLF. The full variable domain, completed using reference TRBV11-2 and TRBJ2-1, is EAGVAQSPRYKIIEKRQSVAFWCNPISGHATLYWYQQILGQGPKLLIQFQNNGVVDDSQLPKDRFSAERLKGVDSTLKIQPAKLEDSAVYLCASSLGAGVHNKQLFGPGTRLTVL.

About this clonotype itself: A much more abundant neighbour one base away suggests this may be a read error. In DNA, the CDR3 is TGTGCCAGCAGCCGGGGGGACGGCGTTAGGGAGGCCCAGTACTTC. This sequence encodes CASSRGDGVREAQYF. V and J are TRBV14 and TRBJ2-5; perhaps TRBD2 as D (6 bases). The CDR3 runs 15 residues. Germline V gives CDR1 SGHDN, CDR2 FVKESK. With 4 bases removed from V and 9 bases from J, the gap between germline ends came to 21 bases.

This clonotype was detected only a few times. This chain joins TRBV4-1 and TRBJ1-3, with D possibly being TRBD1 (5 bases). The CDR3 loop spans 15 amino acids. Germline V gives CDR1 MGHRA, CDR2 YSYEKL. V was cut by 6 bases and J by 3 bases, with 15 bases left in between. CDR3 amino acids: CASRQEQTGGNTIYF. DNA of the CDR3: TGCGCCAGCAGACAGGAGCAGACCGGTGGAAACACCATATATTTT.

Comments on this clonotype: In this CDR3 the conserved last residue, phenylalanine or tryptophan, is missing, so a read error is likely. Because the CDR3's place on the DNA is in doubt, the DNA is left out and the CDR3 is given as listed by TCRdb. The V and J genes are TRBV29-1 and TRBJ2-3. The germline gives CDR1 SQVTM, CDR2 ANQGSEA. The CDR3 spans 12 amino acids, including both terminal residues. CDR3 loop: CSVEKATATQYL.

Turning to this clonotype: Given a much more abundant clone one base away, this may be a read error. The V call is TRBV5-5, the J call TRBJ2-7; 8 positions match TRBD1. The V gene end was trimmed by 3 bases and the J gene end by 5 bases; junction bases not matched to a gene: 4. Germline CDR1 reads SGHKS; CDR2 reads YYEKEE (reference sequence). The CDR3 consists of 13 residues. This CDR3 is CASSSTGVNEQYF. Here the CDR3 DNA reads TGTGCCAGCAGCTCGACAGGGGTGAACGAGCAGTACTTC.

The rearrangement uses TRBV11-2 and TRBJ1-2, with D uncertain. This CDR3 has 15 amino acids. Trimming cost V 7 bases and J 2 bases, with 17 bases left between them. Germline CDR1 and CDR2: SGHAT and FQNNGV. This CDR3 is CASNSEAAENYGYTF. The CDR3 DNA is TGTGCCAGCAACTCAGAGGCGGCCGAAAACTATGGCTACACCTTC.

The chain links TRBV28 to TRBJ2-3, with TRBD2 identical over 10 bases. With 4 bases clipped from V and 3 bases from J, the junction kept 10 bases outside the gene matches. This CDR3 has 17 residues. From germline, CDR1 is MDHEN and CDR2 SYDVKM. The CDR3 is CASSSGLAEGSTDTQYF. The CDR3, as DNA: TGTGCCAGCAGTTCCGGACTAGCGGAAGGATCAACAGATACGCAGTATTTT. The complete variable domain, with remaining parts taken from reference TRBV28 and TRBJ2-3, reads DVKVTQSSRYLVKRTGEKVFLECVQDMDHENMFWYRQDPGLGLRLIYFSYDVKMKEKGDIPEGYSVSREKKERFSLILESASTNQTSMYLCASSSGLAEGSTDTQYFGPGTRLTVL.

Regarding this clonotype: Being one base from a much bigger clone, this may be a read error. The CDR3 end shows no conserved phenylalanine or tryptophan, and so a read error is likely. The rearrangement uses TRBV10-3 and TRBJ2-7, with 13 bases identical to TRBD2. Germline V lookup: CDR1 ENHRY, CDR2 SYGVKD. CDR3 length equals 15 residues. Trimming took 4 bases from V and 3 from J; bases not matched to a gene: 3. The CDR3 protein is CAISGTSGGNYEQYY. For the CDR3, the DNA is TGTGCCATCAGTGGGACTAGCGGGGGAAACTACGAGCAGTACTAC.

Comments on this clonotype: A much larger clone lies a single base off, so this may be a read error. The V call is TRBV6-1, the J call TRBJ2-3; D may match TRBD1 or TRBD2 (5 bases each). Germline CDR1 MNHNS, CDR2 SASEGT. The CDR3 extends over 13 amino acids. The CDR3 DNA sequence: TGTGCCAACAGTGAAGACTACCACAGGTCGCAGTATTTT. Translation gives CANSEDYHRSQYF.

On this clonotype itself: A read error may produce the germline difference seen at one junction end. The chain uses TRBV11-2 and TRBJ2-3, with 7 bases identical to TRBD1. The CDR3 runs to 15 residues. In germline, CDR1 is SGHAT, CDR2 FQNNGV. This CDR3 is CPSSPRPKGADTQFF. CDR3 nucleotides: TGTCCCAGCAGCCCCAGGCCCAAGGGGGCAGATACGCAGTTTTTT.

The chain recombines TRBV12-3 or TRBV12-4 with TRBJ2-5; weak D call: TRBD2 (6 bases). The CDR3 runs 12 residues. V shed 5 bases and J shed 14 bases, with 18 bases lying between them. The CDR3 region has the DNA TGTGCCAGCAGTGTACTAGCCTACGTGCATTACTTC. It translates to CASSVLAYVHYF.

In regard to this clonotype: One base away lies a much larger clone, so this may be a sequencing read error. The conserved phenylalanine or tryptophan normally closing the CDR3 is absent here, so this likely arose from a read error. The J gene is TRBJ2-7, the V gene TRBV14, with 10 bases matching TRBD1. Trimming removed 4 bases from V and 2 bases from J; junction bases left unmatched: 8. CDR3 length: 16 residues. Germline V gives CDR1 SGHDN, CDR2 FVKESK. In DNA form, the CDR3 reads TGTGCCAGCAGCCCCATGGGGGGACAGGGGCCCTACGAGCAGTACTTA. The encoded protein is CASSPMGGQGPYEQYL.

Remarks on this clonotype: One junction end disagrees with the germline gene, perhaps due to a read error. The rearrangement links TRBV29-1 to TRBJ2-3; 12 nucleotides match TRBD1. CDR1 and CDR2 from the germline V gene are SQVTM and ANQGSEA. This CDR3 spans 14 amino acids. CDR3 residues: CSRGDRGLTGTQYF. The CDR3 coding sequence is TGCAGCAGAGGGGACAGGGGGCTCACAGGTACGCAGTATTTT.

As concerns this clonotype: This may be a read error, as it is one base from a much larger clone. The rearrangement joins TRBV7-8 to TRBJ1-1; D not resolved. Germline V CDR1 and CDR2: SGHVS, FQNEAQ. The CDR3 loop spans 12 amino acids. The chain's CDR3 is CASGLIRGEAFF. The CDR3, as DNA: TGTGCCAGCGGCTTAATAAGAGGAGAAGCTTTCTTT. Combining the CDR3 with reference TRBV7-8 and TRBJ1-1 gives the whole variable domain GAGVSQSPRYKVAKRGQDVALRCDPISGHVSLFWYQQALGQGPEFLTYFQNEAQLDKSGLPSDRFFAERPEGSVSTLKIQRTQQEDSAVYLCASGLIRGEAFFGQGTRLTVV.

This chain connects TRBV11-2 to TRBJ1-4, with D uncertain. The CDR3 has 16 residues. V lost 7 bases and J lost 1, with 16 bases in between. Per the germline V gene, CDR1 is SGHAT and CDR2 is FQNNGV. The CDR3 DNA is TGTGCCAGCAACAAGACTCCAGGAGGAACTAATGAAAAACTGTTTTTT. As protein: CASNKTPGGTNEKLFF.

This clonotype appeared once. An end of the junction does not agree with germline; a read error may underlie this. The chain employs TRBV29-1 and TRBJ2-5; no clear D gene. Germline CDR1 SQVTM, CDR2 ANQGSEA. The CDR3 runs to 11 residues. CDR3 sequence (DNA): TGCAGCGTTGGAGATCTGGAGACCCAATACTTC. It translates to CSVGDLETQYF. Looking up the rest from reference TRBV29-1 and TRBJ2-5 gives the full variable domain: SAVISQKPSRDICQRGTSLTIQCQVDSQVTMMFWYRQQPGQSLTLIATANQGSEATYESGFVIDKFPISRPNLTFSTLTVSNMSPEDSSIYLCSVGDLETQYFGPGTRLLVL.

This clonotype was recorded a few times. This may come from a read error, since a much larger clone is one base off. This chain uses TRBV6-1 with TRBJ2-4; D is unresolved. Germline CDR1 MNHNS, CDR2 SASEGT. The CDR3 extends over 12 amino acids. This chain's CDR3 is CANSSDGNIQYF. CDR3 nucleotides: TGTGCCAACAGTTCTGACGGAAACATTCAGTACTTC.

This clonotype was found once. A junction boundary mismatches the germline segment, possibly from a read error. V is TRBV7-3 and J is TRBJ2-7, with a weak D call TRBD1 (6 bases). The length of the CDR3 is 15 residues. Germline V gene lookup returns CDR1 SGHTA and CDR2 FQGTGA. CDR3 DNA sequence: TGTGCCAACAGCTTAACGGGGCAGGGGCCGGGCGAGCAGTACTTC. This codes for CANSLTGQGPGEQYF. The full variable domain, rest sourced from reference TRBV7-3 and TRBJ2-7, is GAGVSQTPSNKVTEKGKYVELRCDPISGHTALYWYRQSLGQGPEFLIYFQGTGAADDSGLPNDRFFAVRPEGSVSTLKIQRTERGDSAVYLCANSLTGQGPGEQYFGPGTRLTVT.

Comment on this clonotype: Given a much more abundant clone one base away, this may be a read error. This chain links TRBV7-9 with TRBJ2-2; a weak D match, TRBD2 (5 bases). The CDR3 extends over 14 amino acids. Germline V gene data show CDR1 as SEHNR and CDR2 as FQNEAQ (reference sequence). The V end was cut by 8 bases, the J end by 1 base, with 11 bases between. CDR3 DNA: TGTGCCAGCTGGTGGGAGTTGAACACCGGGGAGCTGTTTTTT. Amino acid sequence: CASWWELNTGELFF.

The table lists this clonotype with a few counts. A clone one base away is much larger, so this may be a read error. This chain uses TRBV29-1 with TRBJ2-7, with D perhaps matching TRBD1 or TRBD2 (5 bases each). Germline V gives CDR1 SQVTM, CDR2 ANQGSEA. The CDR3 consists of 12 residues. The chain's CDR3 is CNVSGPPTEQYF. CDR3 coding DNA: TGCAACGTTTCGGGGCCCCCTACAGAGCAGTACTTC.